This TCR beta chain was identified in a study of graft-versus-host responses after intestinal transplantation. Study information: Multivisceral, liver-intestinal, or isolated intestinal transplants were performed in recipients. General observations from the study: Detected in recipient marrow were GvH clones, some of which were first observed in ileum or blood.

With respect to this clone: Antigen specificity is unknown.

Repertoires were generated with immunoSEQ multiplex PCR, while TCRdb's copy carries only in-frame clones and drops some. The data contain about 29,000 clones, roughly 87% of them seen just once; the ten biggest clones take up around 10%. The sequence was collected from a human patient who received an intestinal transplant, so some T cells may come from the graft donor. Here the sequenced sample was PBMCs, taken about 430 days after intestinal transplantation.

The CDR3 reads CASSYVSGGNTEAFF. The DNA for the CDR3 is TGTGCCAGCAGTTACGTGTCCGGGGGGAACACTGAAGCTTTCTTT. This chain links TRBV6-9 with TRBJ1-1, with a tentative D call TRBD1 (5 bases). Between the trimmed V and J ends, which lost 3 bases and 1 base, there was a span of 12 bases. Germline V gives CDR1 MNHGY, CDR2 SVAAGI. The CDR3 loop spans 15 amino acids.